This passage covers 15 T cell receptor beta chains from one sample sequenced in a study of blood T cell repertoires in COVID-19. Profiled with immunoSEQ multiplex PCR; TCRdb holds only in-frame clones, not every one. Altogether 200,000 to 250,000 clones are present, nearly 90% being singletons, with the ten largest covering approximately 12%. The sequencing sample was made of peripheral blood. These receptors all stem from a woman aged 18-35 years who had recovered from COVID-19.

This clone was picked up a small number of times. The chain couples TRBV28 to TRBJ1-5; no clear D gene. The CDR3 has 11 residues. The germline V gene encodes CDR1 MDHEN and CDR2 SYDVKM. V was trimmed by 7 bases and J by 7 bases, leaving 8 bases between them. CDR3 nucleotides: TGTGCCAGCAATGACGGGCAGCCCCAGCATTTT. Residues: CASNDGQPQHF.

The chain employs TRBV11-2 and TRBJ2-3, with 7 bases that match TRBD2. Per the germline V gene, CDR1 is SGHAT and CDR2 is FQNNGV. This CDR3 is built from 17 residues. V trimming: 0 bases; J trimming: 2 bases; junction bases outside the gene matches: 8. The CDR3 bases are TGTGCCAGCAGCTTAGACGATCTAGCGGCTTACACAGATACGCAGTATTTT. It yields the protein CASSLDDLAAYTDTQYF.

This chain links TRBV20-1 with TRBJ2-7, with TRBD2 as a possible D gene (5 bases). Germline CDR1 DFQATT, CDR2 SNEGSKA (reference sequence). The V gene lost 4 bases and the J gene lost 2 bases, with 6 bases spanning the gap. The CDR3 extends over 11 amino acids. This CDR3 reads CSAKRTYEQYF. DNA of the CDR3: TGCAGTGCTAAGCGGACCTACGAGCAGTACTTC.

The chain employs TRBV7-2 and TRBJ1-2; unclear D gene. Trimming took 5 bases from V and 8 from J, leaving 21 bases between them. Germline V gives CDR1 SGHTA, CDR2 FQGNSA. The CDR3 has 15 amino acids. The CDR3 protein is CASSGQRPDIRGYTF. As DNA, the CDR3 is TGTGCCAGCAGCGGTCAGAGGCCGGATATACGAGGCTACACCTTC. Drawing the rest from reference TRBV7-2 and TRBJ1-2, the complete variable domain is GAGVSQSPSNKVTEKGKDVELRCDPISGHTALYWYRQSLGQGLEFLIYFQGNSAPDKSGLPSDRFSAERTGGSVSTLTIQRTQQEDSAVYLCASSGQRPDIRGYTFGSGTRLTVV.

This sequence joins TRBV5-1 and TRBJ1-4, with 8 nucleotides matching TRBD1. CDR3 length: 17 residues. V was pared by 1 base and J by 3 bases, with 8 bases of the junction left unmatched. Per germline, CDR1 SGHRS and CDR2 YFSETQ. CDR3 sequence (DNA): TGCGCCAGCAGCTTGAACAGGGGGACATTTTCTAATGAAAAACTGTTTTTT. Protein product: CASSLNRGTFSNEKLFF.

As DNA, the CDR3 is TGTGCCAGCAGCTTACTAGCGGGAGGTTTAACCTACGAGCAGTACTTC. Its translation: CASSLLAGGLTYEQYF. The genes are TRBV7-2 and TRBJ2-7; 11 bases fit TRBD2. Germline V gene lookup returns CDR1 SGHTA and CDR2 FQGNSA. After removal of 2 bases from V and 2 bases from J, the junction contained 5 bases not matched to a gene. There are 16 residues in the CDR3.

CDR3 region: CATFRIRGEAFF. The CDR3 DNA sequence: TGTGCCACCTTCAGGATTCGGGGAGAAGCTTTCTTT. The chain joins TRBV24-1 to TRBJ1-1; D is unclear. CDR3 size: 12 residues. Germline lookup yields CDR1 KGHDR and CDR2 SFDVKD. V lost 9 bases and J lost 8, with 15 bases in between.

The chain links TRBV2 to TRBJ2-7, with TRBD2 identical over 10 bases. Germline V CDR1 and CDR2: SNHLY, FYNNEI. The CDR3 is 14 amino acids. J was trimmed by 6 bases and V by 6 bases; bases with no gene match: 8. The CDR3 DNA sequence: TGTGCCAGCAGGGGAACTAGCGGGATGGGCGAGCAGTACTTC. It is translated as CASRGTSGMGEQYF.

This chain joins TRBV9 and TRBJ2-7; 10 bases are a match to TRBD1. The CDR3 is 14 amino acids. Germline V CDR1 and CDR2: SGDLS, YYNGEE. V was clipped by 4 bases and J by 6 bases; unmatched bases: 7. The CDR3 DNA follows: TGTGCCAGCAGCCGACAGGGGGCAGGCCTCGAGCAGTACTTC. This sequence encodes CASSRQGAGLEQYF.

The chain joins TRBV5-4 to TRBJ2-1, with 10 positions matching TRBD1. Germline trimming cut 5 bases from V and 6 bases from J; bases unmatched to any gene: 14. The germline V gene encodes CDR1 SGHNT and CDR2 YYREEE (reference sequence). The CDR3 totals 17 residues. The CDR3 is CASRPGDFGTGVNEQFF. The CDR3 bases are TGTGCCAGCAGGCCCGGGGATTTCGGGACAGGGGTCAATGAGCAGTTCTTC.

J is TRBJ1-1 and V is TRBV5-4; 7 bases agree with TRBD1. The V and J ends lost 2 bases and 2 bases, in that order; junction bases with no gene match: 3. Germline loops: CDR1 SGHNT, CDR2 YYREEE (reference sequence). There are 14 residues in the CDR3. This CDR3 reads CASSFDRENTEAFF. CDR3 sequence (DNA): TGTGCCAGCAGCTTCGACAGGGAAAACACTGAAGCTTTCTTT.

V gene TRBV27 combines with J gene TRBJ2-3; TRBD2 is a possible D gene (6 bases). CDR3 length equals 16 residues. V was trimmed by 5 bases and J by 0 bases, leaving 15 bases between them. Per germline, CDR1 MNHEY and CDR2 SMNVEV (reference sequence). The CDR3 DNA sequence: TGTGCCAGCAGTCCCGGGACTCAAATTAGCACAGATACGCAGTATTTT. This gives the protein CASSPGTQISTDTQYF.

The V gene is TRBV5-1, the J gene TRBJ2-1; a weak D match, TRBD2 (6 bases). The CDR3 consists of 14 residues. Germline-derived CDR1 and CDR2 are SGHRS and YFSETQ. V was shortened by 6 bases and J by 7 bases, with 17 bases between the two germline ends. The CDR3 sequence: CASKPDYAGNEQFF. CDR3 DNA: TGCGCCAGCAAGCCCGACTACGCGGGGAATGAGCAGTTCTTC.

This chain joins TRBV29-1 and TRBJ1-2; unclear D gene. Germline CDR1 SQVTM, CDR2 ANQGSEA. CDR3 length: 12 amino acids. Trimming stripped 1 base from V and 8 bases from J, with 11 bases between. CDR3 sequence reads: CSVEGQTRGYTF. The CDR3 coding sequence is TGCAGCGTTGAAGGCCAGACTAGGGGCTACACCTTC. The variable domain in full, with the rest retrieved from reference TRBV29-1 and TRBJ1-2, is SAVISQKPSRDICQRGTSLTIQCQVDSQVTMMFWYRQQPGQSLTLIATANQGSEATYESGFVIDKFPISRPNLTFSTLTVSNMSPEDSSIYLCSVEGQTRGYTFGSGTRLTVV.

The J gene is TRBJ1-2, the V gene TRBV6-2 or TRBV6-3; perhaps TRBD1 as D (5 bases). The germline gives CDR1 MNHEY, CDR2 SVGEGT. V gave up 5 bases and J gave up 4 bases, with 8 bases separating them. There are 12 residues in the CDR3. The CDR3: CASSQGFYGYTF. The DNA of the CDR3 is TGTGCCAGCAGTCAGGGATTCTATGGCTACACCTTC.